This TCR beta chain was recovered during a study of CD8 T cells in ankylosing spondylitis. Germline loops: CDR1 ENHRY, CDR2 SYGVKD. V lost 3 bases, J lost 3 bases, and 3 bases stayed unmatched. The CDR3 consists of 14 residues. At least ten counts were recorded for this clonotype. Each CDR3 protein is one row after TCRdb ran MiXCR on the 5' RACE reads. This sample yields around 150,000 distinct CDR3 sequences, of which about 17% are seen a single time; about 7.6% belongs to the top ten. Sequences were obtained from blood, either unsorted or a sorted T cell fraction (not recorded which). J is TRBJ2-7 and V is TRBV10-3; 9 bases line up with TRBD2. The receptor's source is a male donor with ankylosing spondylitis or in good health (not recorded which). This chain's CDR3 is CAISDKAGGYEQYF. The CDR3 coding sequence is TGTGCCATCAGTGACAAAGCGGGAGGCTACGAGCAGTACTTC.